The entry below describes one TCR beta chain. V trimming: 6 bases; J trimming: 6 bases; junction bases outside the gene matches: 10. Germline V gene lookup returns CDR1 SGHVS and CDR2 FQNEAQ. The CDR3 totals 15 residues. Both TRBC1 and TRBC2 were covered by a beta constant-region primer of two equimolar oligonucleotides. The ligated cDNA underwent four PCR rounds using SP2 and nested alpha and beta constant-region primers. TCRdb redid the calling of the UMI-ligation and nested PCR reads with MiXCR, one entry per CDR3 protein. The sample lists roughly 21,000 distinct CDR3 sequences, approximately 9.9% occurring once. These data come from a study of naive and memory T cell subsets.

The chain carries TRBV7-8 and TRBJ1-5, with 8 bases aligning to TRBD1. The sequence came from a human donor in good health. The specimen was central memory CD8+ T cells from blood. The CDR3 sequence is CASSPPGGIGQPQHF. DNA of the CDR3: TGTGCCAGCAGTCCTCCAGGGGGCATCGGTCAGCCCCAGCATTTT. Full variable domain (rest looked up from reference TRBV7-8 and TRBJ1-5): GAGVSQSPRYKVAKRGQDVALRCDPISGHVSLFWYQQALGQGPEFLTYFQNEAQLDKSGLPSDRFFAERPEGSVSTLKIQRTQQEDSAVYLCASSPPGGIGQPQHFGDGTRLSIL.